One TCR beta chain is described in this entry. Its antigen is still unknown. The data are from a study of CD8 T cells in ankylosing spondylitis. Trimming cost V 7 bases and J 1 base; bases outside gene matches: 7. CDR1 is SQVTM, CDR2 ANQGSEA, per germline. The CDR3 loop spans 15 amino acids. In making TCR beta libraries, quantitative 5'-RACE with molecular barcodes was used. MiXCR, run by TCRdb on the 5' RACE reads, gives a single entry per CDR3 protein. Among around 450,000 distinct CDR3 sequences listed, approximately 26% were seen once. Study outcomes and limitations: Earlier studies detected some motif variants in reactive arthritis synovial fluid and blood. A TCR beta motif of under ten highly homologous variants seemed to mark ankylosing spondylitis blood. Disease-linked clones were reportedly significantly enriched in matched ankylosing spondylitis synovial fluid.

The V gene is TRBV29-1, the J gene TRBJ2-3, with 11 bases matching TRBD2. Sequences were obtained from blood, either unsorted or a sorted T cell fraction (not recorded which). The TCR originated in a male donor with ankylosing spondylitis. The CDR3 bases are TGCAGCGCATCTGGGACTAGCGGAGGCACAGATACGCAGTATTTT. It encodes CSASGTSGGTDTQYF.